The entry below describes one T cell receptor (beta chain). Its antigen remains unidentified. Since all of the isolated RNA was reverse transcribed, expressed TCRB transcripts were what got sequenced. Produced via immunoSEQ multiplex PCR; TCRdb's table is partial and in-frame only. The table has hundreds of thousands of clones, over 7% seen once. Germline assignment: CDR1 KGHSH and CDR2 LQKENI. Trimming took off 0 bases at V and 0 bases at J, with 10 bases between the two ends. This CDR3 is 16 amino acids long. This entry is derived from a study of beta chain features in type 1 diabetes. The overall study: Patients looked much like healthy donors when it came to age, gender and cell yields. General observations from the study: Patients with Type 1 diabetes showed moderately but significantly shorter TCRB CDR3s in all four CD4+ subsets. VDJ junctions in type 1 diabetes patients carried more deletions and fewer insertions. PCR might favor shorter templates, equally in patients and controls.

Approximately 110 mL of blood, on average, came from one heparinised draw per donor. The sequence came from a man younger than 45 with type 1 diabetes. The specimen sequenced was central memory CD4+ T cells from blood. The rearrangement uses TRBV18 and TRBJ2-3; D is unclear. The DNA of the CDR3 is TGTGCCAGCTCACCACCTGCCAGCTTAAGCACAGATACGCAGTATTTT. This gives the protein CASSPPASLSTDTQYF.